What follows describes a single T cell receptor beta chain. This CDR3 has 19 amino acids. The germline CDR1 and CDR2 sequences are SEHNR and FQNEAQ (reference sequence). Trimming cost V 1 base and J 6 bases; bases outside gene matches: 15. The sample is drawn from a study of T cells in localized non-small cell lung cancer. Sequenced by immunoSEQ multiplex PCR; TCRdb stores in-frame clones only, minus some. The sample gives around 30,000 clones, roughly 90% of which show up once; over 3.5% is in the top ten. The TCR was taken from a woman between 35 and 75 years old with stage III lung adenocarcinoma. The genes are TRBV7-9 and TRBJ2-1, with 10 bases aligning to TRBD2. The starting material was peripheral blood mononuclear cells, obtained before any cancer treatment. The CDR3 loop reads CASSLVLAGGSTVGNEQFF. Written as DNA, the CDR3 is TGTGCCAGCAGCTTAGTCTTAGCGGGGGGAAGTACCGTAGGCAATGAGCAGTTCTTC.